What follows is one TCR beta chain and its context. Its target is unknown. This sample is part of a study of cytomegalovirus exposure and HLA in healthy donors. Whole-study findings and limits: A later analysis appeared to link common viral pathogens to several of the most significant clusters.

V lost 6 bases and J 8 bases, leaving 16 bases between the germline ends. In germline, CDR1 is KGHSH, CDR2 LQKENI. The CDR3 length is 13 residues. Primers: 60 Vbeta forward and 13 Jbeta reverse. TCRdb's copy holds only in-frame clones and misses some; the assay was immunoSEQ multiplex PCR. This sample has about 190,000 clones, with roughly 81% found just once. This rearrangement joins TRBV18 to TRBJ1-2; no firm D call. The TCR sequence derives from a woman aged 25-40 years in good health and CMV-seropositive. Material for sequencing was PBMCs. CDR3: CASSTAIASGYTF. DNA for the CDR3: TGTGCCAGCTCCACGGCCATAGCCTCAGGCTACACCTTC.